This T cell receptor (beta chain) emerged from a study of blood T cell repertoires in COVID-19. Study overall: The cDNA or gDNA used as material had been derived from T cells, B-cell-depleted T cells, or PBMCs.

Study processing details: Estimation of nucleated cell counts relied on the amplification of reference gene primers. Some clones are missing from TCRdb's copy, which holds only in-frame ones; the method was immunoSEQ multiplex PCR. That table gives V, J and clone size, and the DNA gave D and trimming. The sample lists approximately 120,000 clones, more than 70% occurring once. The V and J ends lost 3 bases and 7 bases, in that order; junction bases with no gene match: 5. The CDR3 contains 14 residues. The germline V gene encodes CDR1 LNHNV and CDR2 YYDKDF (reference sequence). The V gene is TRBV15, the J gene TRBJ2-1; 8 bases are a match to TRBD2. The material sequenced was peripheral blood. The TCR was taken from an elderly woman with COVID-19, enrolled during active disease. The CDR3 nucleotides are TGTGCCACCAGCAGCGGACTAGCCCCTAATGAGCAGTTCTTC. Translating gives CATSSGLAPNEQFF.